Listed here are 20 T cell receptor beta chains from one sample, sequenced in a study of shared T cell receptors in the human thymus. Assay: immunoSEQ multiplex PCR; the TCRdb copy retains only in-frame clones and omits some. The data contain about 660,000 clones, more than 75% of them singletons. These data also featured in a second study, about human thymus T cells.

The material sequenced was thymocytes. The receptors shown here come from a boy less than two years old with a congenital heart defect.

The chain combines TRBV28 with TRBJ1-5; tentative D call: TRBD1 (5 bases). The length of the CDR3 is 15 residues. The germline gives CDR1 MDHEN, CDR2 SYDVKM. Trimming removed 4 bases at V and 3 bases at J, with 13 bases between. DNA of the CDR3: TGTGCCAGCAGTTCCAAAGACAGTTACAATCAGCCCCAGCATTTT. This sequence encodes CASSSKDSYNQPQHF.

The chain uses TRBV29-1 and TRBJ2-5; 7 bases map to TRBD2. The CDR3 contains 16 residues. Germline lookup yields CDR1 SQVTM and CDR2 ANQGSEA. J lost 2 bases, V lost 5 bases, and 14 bases had no gene match. The CDR3 sequence is CSVPPQGSGMQETQYF. In DNA form, the CDR3 reads TGCAGCGTTCCCCCTCAAGGAAGCGGGATGCAAGAGACCCAGTACTTC. Using reference TRBV29-1 and TRBJ2-5 for the parts outside the CDR3, the full variable domain is SAVISQKPSRDICQRGTSLTIQCQVDSQVTMMFWYRQQPGQSLTLIATANQGSEATYESGFVIDKFPISRPNLTFSTLTVSNMSPEDSSIYLCSVPPQGSGMQETQYFGPGTRLLVL.

The V and J genes are TRBV7-2 and TRBJ2-7, with TRBD1 as a possible D gene (6 bases). Germline V CDR1 and CDR2: SGHTA, FQGNSA. This CDR3 contains 15 residues. V was trimmed by 6 bases and J by 3 bases, leaving 18 bases between them. CDR3 sequence (DNA): TGTGCCAGCAGTTACAGGGACCTCATCGTCTACGAGCAGTACTTC. Its translation: CASSYRDLIVYEQYF.

This clone was observed a single time. J is TRBJ1-3 and V is TRBV7-2; a possible D gene is TRBD1 (5 bases). V lost 1 base to trimming and J lost 0 bases, with 13 bases between them. This CDR3 is 17 amino acids long. Germline V CDR1 and CDR2: SGHTA, FQGNSA. The CDR3 spells CASSLVGGPHSGNTIYF. In DNA form, the CDR3 reads TGTGCCAGCAGCTTAGTCGGGGGACCACACTCTGGAAACACCATATATTTT.

The gene calls are TRBV7-9 and TRBJ1-6, with no clear D. The germline CDR1 and CDR2 sequences are SEHNR and FQNEAQ (reference sequence). The length of the CDR3 is 13 residues. V lost 5 bases and J lost 11, with 13 bases in between. Here the CDR3 reads CASSHGKRAPLHF. CDR3 nucleotides: TGTGCCAGCAGCCACGGAAAGCGGGCACCCCTCCACTTT.

V and J are TRBV7-6 and TRBJ2-5; 10 positions match TRBD1. CDR1 and CDR2 from the germline V gene are SGHVS and FNYEAQ. V dropped 5 bases and J dropped 3; count of bases not matched to a gene: 6. CDR3 length equals 15 residues. The CDR3 DNA sequence: TGTGCCAGCAGCACCGGGACAGGGGACAAAGAGACCCAGTACTTC. Translating gives CASSTGTGDKETQYF.

The rearrangement links TRBV11-2 to TRBJ1-6, with 11 bases aligning to TRBD1. J was trimmed by 0 bases and V by 4 bases; bases with no gene match: 5. Germline-derived CDR1 and CDR2 are SGHAT and FQNNGV. This CDR3 region has 18 residues. The CDR3 DNA sequence: TGTGCCAGCAGCTCCACCGGGACAGGGGGCTCCTATAATTCACCCCTCCACTTT. Protein product: CASSSTGTGGSYNSPLHF.

This sequence joins TRBV11-2 and TRBJ1-2; possible D gene TRBD1, 6 bases. Trimming shortened V by 5 bases and J by 8 bases, and 12 bases separated the two germline ends. Germline lookup yields CDR1 SGHAT and CDR2 FQNNGV. CDR3 length equals 12 residues. The DNA for the CDR3 is TGTGCCAGCAGCGCGCACAGGGAAGGCTACACCTTC. The encoded protein is CASSAHREGYTF. Full variable domain (outside the CDR3, taken from reference TRBV11-2 and TRBJ1-2): EAGVAQSPRYKIIEKRQSVAFWCNPISGHATLYWYQQILGQGPKLLIQFQNNGVVDDSQLPKDRFSAERLKGVDSTLKIQPAKLEDSAVYLCASSAHREGYTFGSGTRLTVV.

This clone was counted a single time. The chain links TRBV11-2 to TRBJ1-2; 9 nucleotides match TRBD1. CDR3 length: 17 amino acids. Germline CDR1 and CDR2: SGHAT and FQNNGV. The junction had 12 bases not matched to a gene; V was cut back by 1 base and J by 6 bases. In nucleotides, the CDR3 is TGTGCCAGCAGCTTAGCGGGAACCGGGACAGGGATCAATGGCTACACCTTC. Amino acids: CASSLAGTGTGINGYTF. Supplemented by reference TRBV11-2 and TRBJ1-2, the full variable domain reads EAGVAQSPRYKIIEKRQSVAFWCNPISGHATLYWYQQILGQGPKLLIQFQNNGVVDDSQLPKDRFSAERLKGVDSTLKIQPAKLEDSAVYLCASSLAGTGTGINGYTFGSGTRLTVV.

The chain recombines TRBV10-3 with TRBJ2-7; 11 bases fit TRBD1. With 3 bases clipped from V and 2 bases from J, the junction kept 9 bases outside the gene matches. This CDR3 spans 17 amino acids. The germline CDR1 and CDR2 sequences are ENHRY and SYGVKD. DNA for the CDR3: TGTGCCATCAGTGATACCCTTAGGGACAGGGGGACCTACGAGCAGTACTTC. Protein: CAISDTLRDRGTYEQYF.

The chain combines TRBV4-3 with TRBJ2-1; possible D gene TRBD1, 5 bases. The CDR3 has 14 amino acids. The V gene lost 0 bases and the J gene lost 7 bases, with 10 bases spanning the gap. CDR1 is LGHNA, CDR2 YSLEER, per germline. Here the CDR3 reads CASSQEVRANEQFF. The CDR3 DNA sequence: TGCGCCAGCAGCCAAGAAGTCAGGGCGAATGAGCAGTTCTTC.

J is TRBJ1-1 and V is TRBV7-8; D ambiguous. This CDR3 contains 15 residues. Trimming took 4 bases from V and 4 from J, leaving 16 bases between them. Looked up from germline, CDR1 is SGHVS and CDR2 is FQNEAQ. The CDR3 nucleotides read TGTGCCAGCAGCTGTAGGAACCAGCGAGGCACTGAAGCTTTCTTT. Residues: CASSCRNQRGTEAFF.

The chain joins TRBV30 to TRBJ2-6, with TRBD1 identical over 10 bases. V dropped 6 bases and J dropped 4; count of bases not matched to a gene: 9. Germline-derived CDR1 and CDR2 are GTSNPN and SVGIG (reference sequence). This CDR3 has 16 residues. This chain's CDR3 is CACNGTGVSGANVLTF. The CDR3 DNA reads TGTGCCTGCAATGGGACAGGGGTATCCGGGGCCAACGTCCTGACTTTC.

The rearrangement links TRBV10-1 to TRBJ2-5; no firm D call. The V gene's germline CDR1 is WNHNN and CDR2 SYGVQD (reference sequence). V lost 8 bases, J lost 4 bases, and 5 bases lay in between. The CDR3 sequence is 10 residues long. The chain's CDR3 is CASGRETQYF. Written as DNA, the CDR3 is TGCGCCAGCGGGCGAGAGACCCAGTACTTC.

V gene TRBV19 combines with J gene TRBJ2-5, with a tentative D call TRBD2 (6 bases). CDR1 and CDR2 (germline): LNHDA, SQIVND (reference sequence). CDR3 length: 13 amino acids. Trimming cost V 4 bases and J 1 base, with 7 bases left between them. CDR3 amino acids: CASSRGVQETQYF. The CDR3 region has the DNA TGTGCCAGTAGTAGGGGGGTCCAAGAGACCCAGTACTTC.

The V and J genes are TRBV23-1 and TRBJ2-7; D not resolved. TRBV23-1 is designated an ORF whose function remains uncertain. CDR3 length: 11 residues. V was pared by 7 bases and J by 3 bases, with 7 bases between. The chain's CDR3 is CASTLDYEQYF. CDR3 DNA: TGCGCCAGCACACTCGACTACGAGCAGTACTTC.

This chain links TRBV4-3 with TRBJ2-7; D gene uncertain. CDR1 is LGHNA, CDR2 YSLEER, per germline. The CDR3 runs to 14 residues. Trimming removed 0 bases at V and 6 bases at J, with 12 bases between. CDR3 DNA: TGCGCCAGCAGCCAAGAGTTTCGCGGAGCCGAGCAGTACTTC. It yields the protein CASSQEFRGAEQYF.

The chain is built from TRBV9 and TRBJ1-3; D not certain. V lost 4 bases, J lost 0 bases, and 17 bases lay in between. CDR1 is SGDLS and CDR2 is YYNGEE in the germline V gene. This CDR3 has 17 residues. The CDR3 DNA sequence: TGTGCCAGCAGCCACCCAGAGGACTGGAGCTCTGGAAACACCATATATTTT. Amino acids: CASSHPEDWSSGNTIYF.

The chain recombines TRBV25-1 with TRBJ2-7; TRBD2 matches 8 bases. The CDR3 consists of 14 residues. Germline V CDR1 and CDR2: MGHDK, SYGVNS. The junction had 4 bases not matched to a gene; V was cut back by 6 bases and J by 0 bases. CDR3 DNA sequence: TGTGCCAGCAGCGAACTAGCGGCCTCCTACGAGCAGTACTTC. Translated: CASSELAASYEQYF.

V gene TRBV4-3 combines with J gene TRBJ1-4; D not certain. The ends were cut back, 0 bases at V and 5 bases at J, with 19 bases in the middle. Germline V gene sequence: CDR1 LGHNA, CDR2 YSLEER. The CDR3 runs to 18 residues. DNA of the CDR3: TGCGCCAGCAGCCAAGATGGGCAGGAAGTTTTATTCAATGAAAAACTGTTTTTT. Its protein product is CASSQDGQEVLFNEKLFF.